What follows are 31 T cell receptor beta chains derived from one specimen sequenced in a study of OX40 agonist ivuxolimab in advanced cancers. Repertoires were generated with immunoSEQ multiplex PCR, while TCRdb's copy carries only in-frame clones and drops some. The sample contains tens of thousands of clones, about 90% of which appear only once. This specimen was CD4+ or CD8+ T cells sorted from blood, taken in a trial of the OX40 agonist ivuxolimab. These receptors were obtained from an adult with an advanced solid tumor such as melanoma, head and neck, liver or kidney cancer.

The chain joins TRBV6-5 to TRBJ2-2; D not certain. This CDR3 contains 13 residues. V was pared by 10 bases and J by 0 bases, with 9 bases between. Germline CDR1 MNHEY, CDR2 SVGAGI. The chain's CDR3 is CATRLANTGELFF. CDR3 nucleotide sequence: TGTGCCACCCGACTCGCGAACACCGGGGAGCTGTTTTTT.

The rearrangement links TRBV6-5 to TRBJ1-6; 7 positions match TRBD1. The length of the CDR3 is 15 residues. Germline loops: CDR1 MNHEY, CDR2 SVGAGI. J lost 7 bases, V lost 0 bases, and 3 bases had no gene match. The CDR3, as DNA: TGTGCCAGCAGTTACTCCGGGACAGTCAATTCACCCCTCCACTTT. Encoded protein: CASSYSGTVNSPLHF.

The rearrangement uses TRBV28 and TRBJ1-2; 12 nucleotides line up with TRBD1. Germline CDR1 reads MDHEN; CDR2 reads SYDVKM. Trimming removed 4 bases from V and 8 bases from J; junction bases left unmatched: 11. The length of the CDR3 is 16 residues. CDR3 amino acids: CASSSNLGTGGWGYTF. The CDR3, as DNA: TGTGCCAGCAGTTCGAATCTCGGGACAGGGGGCTGGGGCTACACCTTC.

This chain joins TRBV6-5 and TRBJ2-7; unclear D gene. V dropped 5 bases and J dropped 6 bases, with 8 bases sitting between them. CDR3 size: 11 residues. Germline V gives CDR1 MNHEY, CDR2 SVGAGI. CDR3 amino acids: CASSASGEQYF. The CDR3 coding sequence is TGTGCCAGCAGTGCTTCTGGCGAGCAGTACTTC.

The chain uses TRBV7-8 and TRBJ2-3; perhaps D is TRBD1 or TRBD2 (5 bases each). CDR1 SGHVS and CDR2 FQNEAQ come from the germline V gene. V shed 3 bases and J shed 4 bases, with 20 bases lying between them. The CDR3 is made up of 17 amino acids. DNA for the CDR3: TGTGCCAGCAGCTTCGGGACCGATTTCCAGGGCGCAGATACGCAGTATTTT. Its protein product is CASSFGTDFQGADTQYF.

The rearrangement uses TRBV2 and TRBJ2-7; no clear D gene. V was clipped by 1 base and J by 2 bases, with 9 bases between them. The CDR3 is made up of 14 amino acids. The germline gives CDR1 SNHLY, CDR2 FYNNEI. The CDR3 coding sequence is TGTGCCAGCAGTGAAGACCTGCCAGCCTACGAGCAGTACTTC. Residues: CASSEDLPAYEQYF.

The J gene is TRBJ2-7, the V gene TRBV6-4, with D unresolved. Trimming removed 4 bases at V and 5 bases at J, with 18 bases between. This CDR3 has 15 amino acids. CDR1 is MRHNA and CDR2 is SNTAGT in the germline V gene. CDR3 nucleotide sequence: TGTGCCAGCAGTGCTCCCGGCCGCCCAACCGACGAGCAGTACTTC. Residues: CASSAPGRPTDEQYF.

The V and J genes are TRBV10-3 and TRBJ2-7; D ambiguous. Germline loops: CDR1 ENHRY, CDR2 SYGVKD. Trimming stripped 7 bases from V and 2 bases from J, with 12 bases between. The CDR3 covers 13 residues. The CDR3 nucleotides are TGTGCCATCAAATCGACAAGTACCTACGAGCAGTACTTC. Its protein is CAIKSTSTYEQYF.

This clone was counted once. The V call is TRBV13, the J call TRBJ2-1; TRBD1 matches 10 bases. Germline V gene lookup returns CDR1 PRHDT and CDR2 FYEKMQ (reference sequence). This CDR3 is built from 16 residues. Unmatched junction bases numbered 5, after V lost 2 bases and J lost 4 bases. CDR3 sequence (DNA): TGTGCCAGCAGCTTATACTCGGGACAGGGGTACAATGAGCAGTTCTTC. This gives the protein CASSLYSGQGYNEQFF.

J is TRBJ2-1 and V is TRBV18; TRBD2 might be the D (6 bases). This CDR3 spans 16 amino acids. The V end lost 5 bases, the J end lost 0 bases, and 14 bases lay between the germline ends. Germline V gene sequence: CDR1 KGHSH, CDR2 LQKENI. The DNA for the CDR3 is TGTGCCAGCTCAGCCCTTAGCGGTAGCTCCTACAATGAGCAGTTCTTC. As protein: CASSALSGSSYNEQFF.

CDR3 amino acids: CASSVTGSKTNEKLFF. Here the CDR3 DNA reads TGTGCCAGCAGTGTAACAGGGTCTAAAACTAATGAAAAACTGTTTTTT. This chain links TRBV6-1 with TRBJ1-4; D may be TRBD1 (6 bases). Looked up from germline, CDR1 is MNHNS and CDR2 is SASEGT. The CDR3 consists of 16 residues. Trimming removed 4 bases from V and 1 base from J, with 13 bases in between.

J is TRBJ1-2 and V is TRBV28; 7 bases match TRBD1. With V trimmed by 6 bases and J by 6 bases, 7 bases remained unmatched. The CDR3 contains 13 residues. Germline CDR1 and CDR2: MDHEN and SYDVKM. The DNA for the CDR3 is TGTGCCAGCAGCCCAGGACAGGTCGATGGCTACACCTTC. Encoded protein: CASSPGQVDGYTF.

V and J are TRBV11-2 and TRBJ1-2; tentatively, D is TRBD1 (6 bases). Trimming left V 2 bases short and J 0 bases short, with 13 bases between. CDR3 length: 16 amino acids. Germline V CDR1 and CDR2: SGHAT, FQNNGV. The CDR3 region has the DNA TGTGCCAGCAGCTTAACTCTGGCAGGGGCTAACTATGGCTACACCTTC. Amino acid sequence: CASSLTLAGANYGYTF.

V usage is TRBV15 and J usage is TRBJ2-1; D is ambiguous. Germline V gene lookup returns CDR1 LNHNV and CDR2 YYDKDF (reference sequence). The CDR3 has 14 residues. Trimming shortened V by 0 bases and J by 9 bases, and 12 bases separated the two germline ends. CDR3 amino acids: CATSRDPLLSEQFF. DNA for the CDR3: TGTGCCACCAGCAGAGATCCCCTTCTCAGTGAGCAGTTCTTC.

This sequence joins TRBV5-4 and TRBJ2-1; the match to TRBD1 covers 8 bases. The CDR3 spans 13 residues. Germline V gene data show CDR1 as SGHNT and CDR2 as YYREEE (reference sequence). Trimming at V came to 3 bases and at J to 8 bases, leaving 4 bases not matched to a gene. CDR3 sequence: CASSWTQGDEQFF. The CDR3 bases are TGTGCCAGCAGCTGGACACAGGGGGATGAGCAGTTCTTC.

The DNA for the CDR3 is TGTGCCAGCAGCTTCCTTGACTCGCCCTTCGACAATGAGCAGTTCTTC. It yields the protein CASSFLDSPFDNEQFF. V gene TRBV21-1 combines with J gene TRBJ2-1; the table's D gene call, TRBD2, was not cross checked with the DNA. TRBV21-1 is listed as a pseudogene. The length of the CDR3 is 16 residues.

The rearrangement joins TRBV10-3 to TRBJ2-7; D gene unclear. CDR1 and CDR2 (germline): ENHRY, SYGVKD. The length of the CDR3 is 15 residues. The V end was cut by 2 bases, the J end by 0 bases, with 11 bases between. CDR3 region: CAISEETKSSYEQYF. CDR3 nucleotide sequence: TGTGCCATCAGTGAGGAGACGAAGAGCTCCTACGAGCAGTACTTC.

CDR3 sequence: CASSEALSSGSETQYF. The CDR3 DNA reads as TGTGCCAGCAGTGAAGCTCTGTCTAGCGGGTCGGAGACCCAGTACTTC. The chain uses TRBV2 and TRBJ2-5; 8 bases are shared with TRBD2. V dropped 0 bases and J dropped 5; count of bases not matched to a gene: 8. The CDR3 extends over 16 amino acids. Germline V gene lookup returns CDR1 SNHLY and CDR2 FYNNEI.

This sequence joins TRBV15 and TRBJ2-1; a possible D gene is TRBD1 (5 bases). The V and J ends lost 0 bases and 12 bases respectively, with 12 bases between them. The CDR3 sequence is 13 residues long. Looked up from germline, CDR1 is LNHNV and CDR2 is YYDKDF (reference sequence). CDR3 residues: CATSRDRRQRQFF. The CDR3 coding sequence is TGTGCCACCAGCAGAGATCGGCGACAGAGGCAGTTCTTC.

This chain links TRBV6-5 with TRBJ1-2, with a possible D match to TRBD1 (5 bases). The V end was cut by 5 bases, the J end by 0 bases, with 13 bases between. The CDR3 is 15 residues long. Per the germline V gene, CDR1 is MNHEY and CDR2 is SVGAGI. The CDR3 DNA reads TGTGCCAGCAGTCACGGGGCCTCGGCTAACTATGGCTACACCTTC. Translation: CASSHGASANYGYTF.

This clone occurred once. CDR3 region: CAISEYLGQMQETQYF. Written as DNA, the CDR3 is TGTGCCATCAGTGAGTACTTAGGACAGATGCAAGAGACCCAGTACTTC. The chain recombines TRBV10-3 with TRBJ2-5, with D perhaps matching TRBD1 (6 bases). This CDR3 is built from 16 residues. V was cut by 1 base and J by 2 bases, with 14 bases left in between. Germline CDR1 reads ENHRY; CDR2 reads SYGVKD.

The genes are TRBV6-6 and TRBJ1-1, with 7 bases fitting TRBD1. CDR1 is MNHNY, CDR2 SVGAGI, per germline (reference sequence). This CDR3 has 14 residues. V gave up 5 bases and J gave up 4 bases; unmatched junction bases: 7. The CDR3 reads CASSTRGQSTEAFF. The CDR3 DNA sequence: TGTGCCAGCAGTACCCGGGGACAGAGCACTGAAGCTTTCTTT.

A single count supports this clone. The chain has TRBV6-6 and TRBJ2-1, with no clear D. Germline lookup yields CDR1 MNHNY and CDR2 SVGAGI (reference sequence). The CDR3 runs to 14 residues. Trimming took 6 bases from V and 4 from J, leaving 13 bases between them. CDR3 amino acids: CASSPGTLYNEQFF. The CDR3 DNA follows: TGTGCCAGCAGCCCCGGCACCCTATACAATGAGCAGTTCTTC.

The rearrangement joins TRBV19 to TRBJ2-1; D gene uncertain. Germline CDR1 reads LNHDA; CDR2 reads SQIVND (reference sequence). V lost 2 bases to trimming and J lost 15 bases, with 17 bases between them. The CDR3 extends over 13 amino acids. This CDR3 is CASSIRHESKRFF. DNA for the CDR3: TGTGCCAGTAGTATAAGACACGAGAGCAAGAGGTTCTTC.

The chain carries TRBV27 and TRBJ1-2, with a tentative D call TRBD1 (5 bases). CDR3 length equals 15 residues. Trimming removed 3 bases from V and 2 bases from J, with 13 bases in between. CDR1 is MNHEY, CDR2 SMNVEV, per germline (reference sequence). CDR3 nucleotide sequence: TGTGCCAGCAGTTTCTTAGACAGATTGAACTATGGCTACACCTTC. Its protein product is CASSFLDRLNYGYTF.

The CDR3 DNA sequence: TGTGCCAGCAGTTCCAGGGGAAGCAATCAGCCCCAGCATTTT. It specifies CASSSRGSNQPQHF. This chain connects TRBV27 to TRBJ1-5; perhaps TRBD1 as D (6 bases). The V end lost 4 bases, the J end lost 1 base, and 8 bases lay between the germline ends. This CDR3 is 14 amino acids long. Germline CDR1 MNHEY, CDR2 SMNVEV (reference sequence).

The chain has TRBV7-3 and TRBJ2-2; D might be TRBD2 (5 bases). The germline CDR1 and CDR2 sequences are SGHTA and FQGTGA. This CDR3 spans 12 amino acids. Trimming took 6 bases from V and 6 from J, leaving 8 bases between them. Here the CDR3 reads CASSSGAGELFF. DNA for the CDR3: TGTGCCAGCAGTTCCGGGGCCGGGGAGCTGTTTTTT. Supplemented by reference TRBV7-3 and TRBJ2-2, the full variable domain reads GAGVSQTPSNKVTEKGKYVELRCDPISGHTALYWYRQSLGQGPEFLIYFQGTGAADDSGLPNDRFFAVRPEGSVSTLKIQRTERGDSAVYLCASSSGAGELFFGEGSRLTVL.

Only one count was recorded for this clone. The chain's CDR3 is CASTVSNQGQGYGNIQYF. The DNA for the CDR3 is TGTGCCAGTACCGTGTCCAACCAGGGACAGGGGTACGGGAACATTCAGTACTTC. The genes are TRBV19 and TRBJ2-4; 10 bases map to TRBD1. The V and J ends lost 7 bases and 7 bases, in that order; junction bases with no gene match: 19. Per the germline V gene, CDR1 is LNHDA and CDR2 is SQIVND (reference sequence). The CDR3 length is 18 residues.

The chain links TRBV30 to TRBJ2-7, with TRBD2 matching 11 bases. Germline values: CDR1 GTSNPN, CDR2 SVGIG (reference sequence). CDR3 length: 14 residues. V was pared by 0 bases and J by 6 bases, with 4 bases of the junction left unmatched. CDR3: CAWSVLAGEGEQYF. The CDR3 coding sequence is TGTGCCTGGAGTGTACTAGCGGGAGAGGGCGAGCAGTACTTC. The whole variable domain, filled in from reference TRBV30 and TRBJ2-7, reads SQTIHQWPATLVQPVGSPLSLECTVEGTSNPNLYWYRQAAGRGLQLLFYSVGIGQISSEVPQNLSASRPQDRQFILSSKKLLLSDSGFYLCAWSVLAGEGEQYFGPGTRLTVT.

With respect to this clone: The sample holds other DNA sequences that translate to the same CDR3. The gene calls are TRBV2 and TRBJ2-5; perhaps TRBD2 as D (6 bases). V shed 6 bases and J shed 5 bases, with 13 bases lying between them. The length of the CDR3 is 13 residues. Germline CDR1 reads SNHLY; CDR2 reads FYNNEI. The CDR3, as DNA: TGTGCCAGCAGGGGAACTAGCTCTGAGACCCAGTACTTC. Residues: CASRGTSSETQYF.

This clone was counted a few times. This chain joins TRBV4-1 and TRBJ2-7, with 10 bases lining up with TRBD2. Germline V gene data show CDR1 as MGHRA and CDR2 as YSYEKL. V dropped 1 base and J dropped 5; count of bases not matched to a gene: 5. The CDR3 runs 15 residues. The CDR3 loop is CASSQVGLATDEQYF. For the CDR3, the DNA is TGCGCCAGCAGCCAAGTGGGACTAGCGACCGACGAGCAGTACTTC.